This T cell receptor (beta chain) was captured in a study of cytomegalovirus exposure and HLA in healthy donors. Overall study results and limits: Researchers reported from a later analysis that most CMV-associated TCR beta chains appeared HLA-restricted. In a later analysis, compared with equally common non-associated chains, HLA-associated beta chains were more expanded. The presence/absence work took it that sequencing depth was about the same across donors.

After removal of 1 base from V and 6 bases from J, the junction contained 3 bases not matched to a gene. The CDR3 has 14 amino acids. The germline CDR1 and CDR2 sequences are SNHLY and FYNNEI. The sample holds one count of this clone. Antigen: not known. In the PCR, 60 Vbeta and 13 Jbeta primers were used. The repertoire was sequenced with immunoSEQ multiplex PCR; TCRdb's copy has only in-frame clones and lacks some. The top ten clones hold less than 3.5% of a sample with about 140,000 clones, more than 60% of them seen once. The sequencing input was PBMCs. This clonotype was obtained from a male donor in good health and CMV-seronegative. J is TRBJ2-1 and V is TRBV2; 7 nucleotides match TRBD2. The CDR3 reads CASSEGEGGNEQFF. The CDR3 DNA follows: TGTGCCAGCAGTGAAGGGGAGGGAGGCAATGAGCAGTTCTTC.